The rows below give T cell receptor beta chains drawn from one sample of a study of T cell responses to AZD1222 COVID-19 vaccine. The method was immunoSEQ multiplex PCR; TCRdb's version includes in-frame clones alone and lacks a portion of them. The table shows 150,000 to 200,000 clones, with about 90% occurring only once. Sequencing was performed on peripheral blood, taken 28 days after the second AZD1222 dose. The receptors originated from an adult who received the AZD1222 COVID-19 vaccine. CDR3s include the opening cysteine and the closing phenylalanine or tryptophan. The order of the fields is clone size, D gene, J gene, V gene, CDR3 protein. D genes are given only for firm matches. The size field is filled for only some rows; it gives once, few, many or a size class.

.,.,TRBJ2-1,TRBV2,CASSVRGGNEQFF
.,.,TRBJ1-2,TRBV5-6,CASSWSQAENYGYTF
.,.,TRBJ1-5,TRBV25-1,CASSESRRDSNQPQHF
.,.,TRBJ1-1,TRBV30,CAWKSSGFEAFF
.,TRBD1,TRBJ1-2,TRBV3-1/TRBV3-2,CASSQDWGVGQASVGYTF
once,.,TRBJ1-4,TRBV2,CASSPGRNEKLFF
.,.,TRBJ1-1,TRBV10-2,CASSERGVDTEAFF
.,.,TRBJ1-5,TRBV6-1,CASSDGTGPNQPQHF
.,.,TRBJ1-5,TRBV18,CASSPGRVGNQPQHF
once,.,TRBJ2-1,TRBV2,CASILPGPGDPYNEQFF
many,.,TRBJ1-2,TRBV27,CASSLGPWGGRYGYTF
.,TRBD2,TRBJ2-1,TRBV7-8,CASSFGLAAVAFF
.,.,TRBJ1-1,TRBV5-4,CASSLMSMNTEAFF
.,.,TRBJ1-4,TRBV5-1,CASSAPGSEKLFF
.,.,TRBJ1-1,TRBV27,CASSLGPNTEAFF
.,.,TRBJ1-4,TRBV18,CASSLDRSEKLFF